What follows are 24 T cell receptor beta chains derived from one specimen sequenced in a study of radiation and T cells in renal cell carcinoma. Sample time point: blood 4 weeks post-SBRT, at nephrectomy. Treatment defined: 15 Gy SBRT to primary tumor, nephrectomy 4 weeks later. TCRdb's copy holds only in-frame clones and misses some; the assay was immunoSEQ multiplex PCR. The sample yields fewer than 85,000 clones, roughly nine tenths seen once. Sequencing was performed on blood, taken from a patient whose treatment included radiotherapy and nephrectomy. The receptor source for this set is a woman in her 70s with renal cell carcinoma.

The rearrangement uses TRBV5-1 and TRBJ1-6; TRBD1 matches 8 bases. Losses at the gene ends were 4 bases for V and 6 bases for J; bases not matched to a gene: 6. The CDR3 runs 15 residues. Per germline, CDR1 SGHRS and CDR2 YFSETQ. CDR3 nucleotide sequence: TGCGCCAGCAGCCCCCAAACAGGGGGTAATTCACCCCTCCACTTT. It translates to CASSPQTGGNSPLHF.

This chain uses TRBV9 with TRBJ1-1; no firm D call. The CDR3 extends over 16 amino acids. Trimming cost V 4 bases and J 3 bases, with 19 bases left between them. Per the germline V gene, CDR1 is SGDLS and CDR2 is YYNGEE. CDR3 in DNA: TGTGCCAGCAGCCCCCTTGGCGGAGGGTTTGACACTGAAGCTTTCTTT. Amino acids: CASSPLGGGFDTEAFF.

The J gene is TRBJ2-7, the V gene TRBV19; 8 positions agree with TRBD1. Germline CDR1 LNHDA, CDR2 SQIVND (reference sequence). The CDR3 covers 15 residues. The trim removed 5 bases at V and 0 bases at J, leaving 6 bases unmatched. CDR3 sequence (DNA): TGTGCCAGTAGTGCCGGGACAGGCAACTCCTACGAGCAGTACTTC. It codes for CASSAGTGNSYEQYF. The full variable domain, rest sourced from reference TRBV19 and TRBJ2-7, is DGGITQSPKYLFRKEGQNVTLSCEQNLNHDAMYWYRQDPGQGLRLIYYSQIVNDFQKGDIAEGYSVSREKKESFPLTVTSAQKNPTAFYLCASSAGTGNSYEQYFGPGTRLTVT.

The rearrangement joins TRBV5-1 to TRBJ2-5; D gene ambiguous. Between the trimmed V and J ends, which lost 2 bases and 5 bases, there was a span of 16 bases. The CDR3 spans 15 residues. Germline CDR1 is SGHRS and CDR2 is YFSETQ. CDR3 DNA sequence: TGCGCCAGCAGCTTTAATCGGCCAACTGGGGAGACCCAGTACTTC. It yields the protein CASSFNRPTGETQYF.

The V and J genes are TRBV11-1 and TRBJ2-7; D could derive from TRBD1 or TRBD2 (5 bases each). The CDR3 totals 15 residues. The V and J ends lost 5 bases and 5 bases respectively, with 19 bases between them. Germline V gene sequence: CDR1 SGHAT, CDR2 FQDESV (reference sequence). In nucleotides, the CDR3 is TGTGCCAGCAGCCTAAGGGACCTCAGTTACCACGAGCAGTACTTC. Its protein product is CASSLRDLSYHEQYF.

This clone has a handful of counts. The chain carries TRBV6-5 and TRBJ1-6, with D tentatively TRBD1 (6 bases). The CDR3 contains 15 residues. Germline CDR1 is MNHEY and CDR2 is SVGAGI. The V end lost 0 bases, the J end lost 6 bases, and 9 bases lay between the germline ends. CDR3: CASSYSGTFNSPLHF. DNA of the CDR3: TGTGCCAGCAGTTACTCCGGGACATTTAATTCACCCCTCCACTTT.

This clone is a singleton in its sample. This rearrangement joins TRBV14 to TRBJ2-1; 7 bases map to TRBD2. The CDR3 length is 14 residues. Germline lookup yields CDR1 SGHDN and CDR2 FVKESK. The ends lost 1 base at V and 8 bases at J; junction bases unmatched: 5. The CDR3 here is CASSQANGRYEQFF. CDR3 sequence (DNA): TGTGCCAGCAGCCAAGCTAACGGGAGGTATGAGCAGTTCTTC.

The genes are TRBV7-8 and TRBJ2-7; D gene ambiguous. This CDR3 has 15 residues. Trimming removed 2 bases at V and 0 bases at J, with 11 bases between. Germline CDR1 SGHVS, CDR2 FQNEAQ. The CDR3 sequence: CASSLPLLSSYEQYF. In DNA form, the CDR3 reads TGTGCCAGCAGCTTACCCCTGCTGAGCTCCTACGAGCAGTACTTC. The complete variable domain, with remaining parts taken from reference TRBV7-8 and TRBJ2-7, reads GAGVSQSPRYKVAKRGQDVALRCDPISGHVSLFWYQQALGQGPEFLTYFQNEAQLDKSGLPSDRFFAERPEGSVSTLKIQRTQQEDSAVYLCASSLPLLSSYEQYFGPGTRLTVT.

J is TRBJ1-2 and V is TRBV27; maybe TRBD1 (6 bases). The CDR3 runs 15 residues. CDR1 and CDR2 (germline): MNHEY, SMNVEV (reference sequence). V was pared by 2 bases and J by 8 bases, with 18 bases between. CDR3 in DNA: TGTGCCAGCAGTTTAAGGGGAAGGGGGGCGCACGGCTACACCTTC. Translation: CASSLRGRGAHGYTF.

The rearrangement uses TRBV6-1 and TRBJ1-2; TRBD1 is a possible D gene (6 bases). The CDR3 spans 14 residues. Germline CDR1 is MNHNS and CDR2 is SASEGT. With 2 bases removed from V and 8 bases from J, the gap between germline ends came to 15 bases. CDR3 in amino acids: CASSEFTGPGGYTF. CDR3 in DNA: TGTGCCAGCAGTGAATTCACAGGGCCTGGGGGCTACACCTTC.

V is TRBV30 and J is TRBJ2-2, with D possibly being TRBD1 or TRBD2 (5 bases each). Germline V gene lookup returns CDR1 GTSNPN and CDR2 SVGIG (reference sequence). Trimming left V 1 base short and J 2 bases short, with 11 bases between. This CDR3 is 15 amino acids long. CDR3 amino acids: CAWSAGTGNTGELFF. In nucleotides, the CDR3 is TGTGCCTGGAGTGCCGGGACGGGAAACACCGGGGAGCTGTTTTTT.

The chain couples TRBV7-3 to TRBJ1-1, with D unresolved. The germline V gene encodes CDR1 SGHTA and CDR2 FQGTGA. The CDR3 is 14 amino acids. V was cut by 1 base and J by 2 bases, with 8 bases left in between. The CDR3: CASSLMSGNTEAFF. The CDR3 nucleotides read TGTGCCAGCAGCTTAATGTCCGGAAACACTGAAGCTTTCTTT.

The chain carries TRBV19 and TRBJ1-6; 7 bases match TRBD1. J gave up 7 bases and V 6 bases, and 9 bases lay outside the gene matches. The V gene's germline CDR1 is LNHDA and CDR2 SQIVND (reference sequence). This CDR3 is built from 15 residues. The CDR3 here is CASSDTGVWNSPLHF. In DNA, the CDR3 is TGTGCCAGTAGCGACACAGGGGTCTGGAATTCACCCCTCCACTTT.

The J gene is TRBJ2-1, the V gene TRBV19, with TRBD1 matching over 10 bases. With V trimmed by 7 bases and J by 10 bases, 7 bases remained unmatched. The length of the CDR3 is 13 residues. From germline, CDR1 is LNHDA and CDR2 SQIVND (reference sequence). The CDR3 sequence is CASMQRQGAEQFF. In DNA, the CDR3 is TGTGCCAGTATGCAGAGACAGGGGGCCGAGCAGTTCTTC.

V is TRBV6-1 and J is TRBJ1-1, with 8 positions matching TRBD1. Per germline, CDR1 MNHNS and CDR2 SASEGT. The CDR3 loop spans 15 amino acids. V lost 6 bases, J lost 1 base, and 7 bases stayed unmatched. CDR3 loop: CASRDRVGRNTEAFF. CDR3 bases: TGTGCCAGCAGGGACAGGGTGGGGAGGAACACTGAAGCTTTCTTT.

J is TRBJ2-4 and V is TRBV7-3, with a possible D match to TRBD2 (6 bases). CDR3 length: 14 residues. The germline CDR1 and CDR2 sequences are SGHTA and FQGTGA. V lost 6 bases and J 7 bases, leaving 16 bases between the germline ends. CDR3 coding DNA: TGTGCCAGCAGTGAAATGGGGGGTACGAACATTCAGTACTTC. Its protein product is CASSEMGGTNIQYF.

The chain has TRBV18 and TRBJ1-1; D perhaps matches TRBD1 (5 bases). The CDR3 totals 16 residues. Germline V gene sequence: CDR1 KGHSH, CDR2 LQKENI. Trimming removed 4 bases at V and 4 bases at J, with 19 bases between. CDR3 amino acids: CASSRKGPQGGTEAFF. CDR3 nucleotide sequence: TGTGCCAGCTCACGGAAGGGGCCCCAGGGCGGCACTGAAGCTTTCTTT. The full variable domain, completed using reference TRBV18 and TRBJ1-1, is NAGVMQNPRHLVRRRGQEARLRCSPMKGHSHVYWYRQLPEEGLKFMVYLQKENIIDESGMPKERFSAEFPKEGPSILRIQQVVRGDSAAYFCASSRKGPQGGTEAFFGQGTRLTVV.

CDR3 loop: CASSLPVLREQYF. The CDR3 coding sequence is TGTGCCAGCAGCTTACCGGTACTTCGCGAGCAGTACTTC. The V and J genes are TRBV5-6 and TRBJ2-7; D not resolved. This CDR3 region has 13 residues. Trimming cost V 2 bases and J 6 bases, with 12 bases left between them. Germline loops: CDR1 SGHDT, CDR2 YYEEEE. Combining the CDR3 with reference TRBV5-6 and TRBJ2-7 gives the whole variable domain DAGVTQSPTHLIKTRGQQVTLRCSPKSGHDTVSWYQQALGQGPQFIFQYYEEEERQRGNFPDRFSGHQFPNYSSELNVNALLLGDSALYLCASSLPVLREQYFGPGTRLTVT.

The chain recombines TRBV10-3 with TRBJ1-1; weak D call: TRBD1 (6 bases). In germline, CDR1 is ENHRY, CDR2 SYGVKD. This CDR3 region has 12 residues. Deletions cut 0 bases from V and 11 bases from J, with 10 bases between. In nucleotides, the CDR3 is TGTGCCATCAGTGAGTCGGTGGGGGCCGCTTTCTTT. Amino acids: CAISESVGAAFF.

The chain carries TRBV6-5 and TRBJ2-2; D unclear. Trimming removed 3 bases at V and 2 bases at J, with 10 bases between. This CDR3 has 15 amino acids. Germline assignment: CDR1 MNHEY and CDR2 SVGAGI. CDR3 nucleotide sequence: TGTGCCAGCAGTTATCTCACAGCAAACACCGGGGAGCTGTTTTTT. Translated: CASSYLTANTGELFF.

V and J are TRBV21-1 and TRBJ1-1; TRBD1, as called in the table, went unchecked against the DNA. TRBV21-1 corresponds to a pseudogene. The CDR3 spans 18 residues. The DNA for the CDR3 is TGTGCCAGCAGCCTCCGGGACAGTGAGTTATGGGCGAACACTGAAGCTTTCTTT. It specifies CASSLRDSELWANTEAFF.

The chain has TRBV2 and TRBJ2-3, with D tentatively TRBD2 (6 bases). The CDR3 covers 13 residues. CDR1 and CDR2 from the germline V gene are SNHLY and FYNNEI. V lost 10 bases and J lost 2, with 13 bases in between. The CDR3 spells CATTAGLTDTQYF. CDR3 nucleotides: TGTGCCACCACAGCGGGTCTCACAGATACGCAGTATTTT.

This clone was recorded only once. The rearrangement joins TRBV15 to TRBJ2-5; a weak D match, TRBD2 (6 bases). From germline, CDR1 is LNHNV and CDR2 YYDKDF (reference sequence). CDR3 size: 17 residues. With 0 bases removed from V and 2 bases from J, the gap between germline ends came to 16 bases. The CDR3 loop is CATSRDPGVGWQETQYF. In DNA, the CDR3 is TGTGCCACCAGCAGAGATCCGGGGGTGGGGTGGCAAGAGACCCAGTACTTC.

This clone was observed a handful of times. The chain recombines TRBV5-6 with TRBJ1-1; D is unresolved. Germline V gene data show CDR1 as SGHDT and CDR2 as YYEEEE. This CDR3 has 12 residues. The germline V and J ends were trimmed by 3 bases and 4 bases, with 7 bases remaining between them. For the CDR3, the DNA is TGTGCCAGCAGCTACGTGGGCACTGAAGCTTTCTTT. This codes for CASSYVGTEAFF.